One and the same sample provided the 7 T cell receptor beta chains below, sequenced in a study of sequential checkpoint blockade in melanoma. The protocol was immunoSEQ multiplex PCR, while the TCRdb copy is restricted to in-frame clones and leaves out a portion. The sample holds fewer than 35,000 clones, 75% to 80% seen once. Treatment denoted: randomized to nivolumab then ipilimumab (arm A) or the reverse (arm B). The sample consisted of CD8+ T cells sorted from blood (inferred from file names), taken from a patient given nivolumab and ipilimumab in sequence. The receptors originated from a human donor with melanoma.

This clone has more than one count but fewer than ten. CDR3 loop: CASSIVGEMNTEAFF. CDR3 coding DNA: TGTGCCAGTAGTATAGTCGGGGAGATGAACACTGAAGCTTTCTTT. This sequence joins TRBV19 and TRBJ1-1, with unresolved D. This CDR3 spans 15 amino acids. Trimming removed 1 base at V and 0 bases at J, with 9 bases between. Germline CDR1 reads LNHDA; CDR2 reads SQIVND (reference sequence).

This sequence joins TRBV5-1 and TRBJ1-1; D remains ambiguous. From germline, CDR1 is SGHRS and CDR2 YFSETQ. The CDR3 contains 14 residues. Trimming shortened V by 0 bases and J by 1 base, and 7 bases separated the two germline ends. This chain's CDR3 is CASSLAEPNTEAFF. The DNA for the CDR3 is TGCGCCAGCAGCTTGGCGGAGCCGAACACTGAAGCTTTCTTT.

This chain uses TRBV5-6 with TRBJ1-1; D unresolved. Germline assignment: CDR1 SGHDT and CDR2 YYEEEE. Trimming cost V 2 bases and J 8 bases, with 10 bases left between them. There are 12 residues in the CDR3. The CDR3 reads CASSFSGLEAFF. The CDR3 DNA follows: TGTGCCAGCAGCTTCTCAGGCCTCGAAGCTTTCTTT.

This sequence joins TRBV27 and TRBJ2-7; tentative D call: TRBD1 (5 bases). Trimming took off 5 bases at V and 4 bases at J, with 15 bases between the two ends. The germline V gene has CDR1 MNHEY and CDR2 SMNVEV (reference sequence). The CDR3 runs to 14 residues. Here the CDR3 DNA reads TGTGCCAGCAGTCCCGGATATGGACAATACGAGCAGTACTTC. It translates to CASSPGYGQYEQYF.

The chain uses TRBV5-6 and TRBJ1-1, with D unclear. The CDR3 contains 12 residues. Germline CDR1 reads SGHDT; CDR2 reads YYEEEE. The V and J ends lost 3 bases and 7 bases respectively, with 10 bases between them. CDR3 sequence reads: CASSWQKIEAFF. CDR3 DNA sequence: TGTGCCAGCAGCTGGCAGAAGATTGAAGCTTTCTTT.

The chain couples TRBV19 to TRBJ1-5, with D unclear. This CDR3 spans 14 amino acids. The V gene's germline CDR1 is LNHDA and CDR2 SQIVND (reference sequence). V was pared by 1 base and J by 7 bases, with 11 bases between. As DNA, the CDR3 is TGTGCCAGTAGTATAGCTGTACAGACACAGCCCCAGCATTTT. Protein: CASSIAVQTQPQHF.

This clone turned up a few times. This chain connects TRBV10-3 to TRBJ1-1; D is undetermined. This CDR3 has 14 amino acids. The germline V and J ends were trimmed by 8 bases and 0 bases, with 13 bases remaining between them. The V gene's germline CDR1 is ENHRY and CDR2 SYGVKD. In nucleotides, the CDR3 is TGTGCCATCCAAGGAGGTGGGGTGAACACTGAAGCTTTCTTT. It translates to CAIQGGGVNTEAFF.